This T cell receptor (beta chain) is drawn from a study of cytomegalovirus exposure and HLA in healthy donors. Primers included in the PCR were 60 Vbeta and 13 Jbeta primers. Assay: immunoSEQ multiplex PCR; the TCRdb copy retains only in-frame clones and omits some. The sample holds around 130,000 clones, about four fifths seen once. Germline V CDR1 and CDR2: MGHRA, YSYEKL. Trimming stripped 4 bases from V and 2 bases from J, with 9 bases between. The CDR3 spans 13 residues. The sequenced sample consisted of PBMCs. The V call is TRBV4-1, the J call TRBJ2-7; D is perhaps TRBD1 (6 bases). This TCR was recovered from a human donor in good health. CDR3 DNA: TGCGCCAGCAGCCCCGACAGGACCTACGAGCAGTACTTC. Residues: CASSPDRTYEQYF.